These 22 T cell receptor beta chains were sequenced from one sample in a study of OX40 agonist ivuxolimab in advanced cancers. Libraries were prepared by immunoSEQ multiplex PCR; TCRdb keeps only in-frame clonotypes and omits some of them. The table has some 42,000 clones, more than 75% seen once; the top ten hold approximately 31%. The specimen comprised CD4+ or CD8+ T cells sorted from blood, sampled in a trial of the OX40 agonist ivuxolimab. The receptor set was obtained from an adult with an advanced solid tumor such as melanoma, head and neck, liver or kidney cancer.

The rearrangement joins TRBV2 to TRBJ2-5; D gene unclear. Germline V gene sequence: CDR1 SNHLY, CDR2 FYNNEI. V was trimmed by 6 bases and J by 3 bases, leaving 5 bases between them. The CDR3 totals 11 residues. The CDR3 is CASRIKETQYF. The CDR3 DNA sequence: TGTGCCAGCAGGATCAAAGAGACCCAGTACTTC.

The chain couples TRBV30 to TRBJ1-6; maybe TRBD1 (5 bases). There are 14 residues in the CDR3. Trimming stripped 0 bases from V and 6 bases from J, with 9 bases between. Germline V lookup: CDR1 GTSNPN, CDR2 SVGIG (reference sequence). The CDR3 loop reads CAWSVGTANSPLHF. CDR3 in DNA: TGTGCCTGGAGTGTCGGGACGGCTAATTCACCCCTCCACTTT. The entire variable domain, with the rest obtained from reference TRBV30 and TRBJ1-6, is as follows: SQTIHQWPATLVQPVGSPLSLECTVEGTSNPNLYWYRQAAGRGLQLLFYSVGIGQISSEVPQNLSASRPQDRQFILSSKKLLLSDSGFYLCAWSVGTANSPLHFGNGTRLTVT.

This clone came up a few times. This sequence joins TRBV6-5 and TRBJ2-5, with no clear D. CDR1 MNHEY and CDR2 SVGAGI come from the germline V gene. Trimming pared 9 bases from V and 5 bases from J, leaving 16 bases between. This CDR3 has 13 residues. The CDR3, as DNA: TGTGCCAGTAGTCAATCTTTTCGGGAGACCCAGTACTTC. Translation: CASSQSFRETQYF.

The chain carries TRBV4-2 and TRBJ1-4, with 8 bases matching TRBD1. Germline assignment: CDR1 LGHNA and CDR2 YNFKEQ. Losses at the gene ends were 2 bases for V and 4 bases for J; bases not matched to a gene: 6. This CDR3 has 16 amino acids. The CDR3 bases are TGTGCCAGCAGCCAATGGACAGGGAACGGTAATGAAAAACTGTTTTTT. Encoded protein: CASSQWTGNGNEKLFF.

The chain's CDR3 is CASSLTGTGGFNEQFF. The CDR3 nucleotides are TGCGCCAGCAGCTTAACCGGGACAGGGGGCTTCAATGAGCAGTTCTTC. This chain joins TRBV5-1 and TRBJ2-1, with 12 bases aligning to TRBD1. V gave up 2 bases and J gave up 6 bases; unmatched junction bases: 6. The V gene's germline CDR1 is SGHRS and CDR2 YFSETQ. The CDR3 contains 16 residues.

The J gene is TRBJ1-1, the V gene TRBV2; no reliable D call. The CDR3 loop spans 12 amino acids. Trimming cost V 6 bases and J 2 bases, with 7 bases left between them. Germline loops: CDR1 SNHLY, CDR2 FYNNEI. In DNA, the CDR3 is TGTGCCAGCAGCCGAACCAACACTGAAGCTTTCTTT. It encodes CASSRTNTEAFF.

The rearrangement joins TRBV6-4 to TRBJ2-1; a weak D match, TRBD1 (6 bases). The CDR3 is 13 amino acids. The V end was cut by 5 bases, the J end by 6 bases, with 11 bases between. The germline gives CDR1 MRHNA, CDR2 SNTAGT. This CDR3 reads CASSSGAGNEQFF. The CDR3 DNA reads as TGTGCCAGCAGTTCAGGGGCAGGCAATGAGCAGTTCTTC.

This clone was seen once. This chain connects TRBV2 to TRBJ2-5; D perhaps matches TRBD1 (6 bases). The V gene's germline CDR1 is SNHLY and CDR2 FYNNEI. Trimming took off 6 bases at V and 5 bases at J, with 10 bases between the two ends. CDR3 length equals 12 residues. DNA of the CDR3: TGTGCCAGCAGGCAGGGGCTGGAGACCCAGTACTTC. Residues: CASRQGLETQYF.

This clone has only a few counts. This CDR3 reads CASSPRERGHTEAFF. The DNA for the CDR3 is TGTGCCAGTAGTCCTCGGGAGAGGGGGCACACTGAAGCTTTCTTT. The V gene is TRBV19, the J gene TRBJ1-1, with 7 bases lining up with TRBD1. Germline-derived CDR1 and CDR2 are LNHDA and SQIVND (reference sequence). V lost 5 bases and J lost 3; bases outside the gene matches: 9. This CDR3 spans 15 amino acids.

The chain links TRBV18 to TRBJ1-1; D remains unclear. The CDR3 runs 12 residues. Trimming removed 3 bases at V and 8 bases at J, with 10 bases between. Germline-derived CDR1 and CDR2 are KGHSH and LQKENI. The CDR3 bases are TGTGCCAGCTCACCGTCGGGAGAGGAAGCTTTCTTT. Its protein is CASSPSGEEAFF.

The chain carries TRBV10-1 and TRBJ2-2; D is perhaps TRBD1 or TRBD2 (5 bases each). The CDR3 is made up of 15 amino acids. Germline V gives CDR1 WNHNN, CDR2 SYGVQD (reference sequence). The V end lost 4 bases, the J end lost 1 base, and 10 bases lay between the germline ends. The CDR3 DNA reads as TGCGCCAGCAGTGGGGACGGAGAGAACACCGGGGAGCTGTTTTTT. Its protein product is CASSGDGENTGELFF.

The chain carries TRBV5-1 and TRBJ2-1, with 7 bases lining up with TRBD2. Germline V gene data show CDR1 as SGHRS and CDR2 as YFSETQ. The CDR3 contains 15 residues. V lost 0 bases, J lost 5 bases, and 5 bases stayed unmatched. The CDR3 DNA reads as TGCGCCAGCAGCTTGGTGCCTAGCGGAAACAATGAGCAGTTCTTC. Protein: CASSLVPSGNNEQFF.

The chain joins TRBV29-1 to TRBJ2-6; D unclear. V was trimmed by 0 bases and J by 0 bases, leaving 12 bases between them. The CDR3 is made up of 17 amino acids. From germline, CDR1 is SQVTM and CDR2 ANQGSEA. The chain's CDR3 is CSVEDRRQPSGANVLTF. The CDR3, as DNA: TGCAGCGTTGAAGATCGGCGGCAGCCCTCTGGGGCCAACGTCCTGACTTTC. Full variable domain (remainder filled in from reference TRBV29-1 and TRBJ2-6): SAVISQKPSRDICQRGTSLTIQCQVDSQVTMMFWYRQQPGQSLTLIATANQGSEATYESGFVIDKFPISRPNLTFSTLTVSNMSPEDSSIYLCSVEDRRQPSGANVLTFGAGSRLTVL.

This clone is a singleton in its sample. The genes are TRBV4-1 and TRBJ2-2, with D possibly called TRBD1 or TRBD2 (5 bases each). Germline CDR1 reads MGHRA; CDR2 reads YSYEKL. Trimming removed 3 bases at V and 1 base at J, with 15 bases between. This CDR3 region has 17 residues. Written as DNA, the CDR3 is TGCGCCAGCAGCCATGGGGGTCGTGGGTGGAACACCGGGGAGCTGTTTTTT. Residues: CASSHGGRGWNTGELFF.

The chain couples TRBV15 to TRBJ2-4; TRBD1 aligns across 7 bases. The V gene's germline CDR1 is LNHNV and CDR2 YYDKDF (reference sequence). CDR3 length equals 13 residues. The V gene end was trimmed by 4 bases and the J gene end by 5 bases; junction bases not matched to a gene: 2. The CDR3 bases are TGTGCCACCAGCAATGGACAGGAAAACATTCAGTACTTC. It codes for CATSNGQENIQYF.

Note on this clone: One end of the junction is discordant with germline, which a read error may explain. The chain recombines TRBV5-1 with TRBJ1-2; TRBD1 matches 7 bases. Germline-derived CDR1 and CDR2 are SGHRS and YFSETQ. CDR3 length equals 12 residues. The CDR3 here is CAKKTGIYSYTF. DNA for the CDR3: TGCGCCAAAAAGACAGGGATCTATAGCTACACCTTC.

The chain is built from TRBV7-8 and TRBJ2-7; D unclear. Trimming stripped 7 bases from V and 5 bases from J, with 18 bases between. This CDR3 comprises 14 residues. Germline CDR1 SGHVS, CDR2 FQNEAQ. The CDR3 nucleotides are TGTGCCAGCACAAACCGGCGAATCGTTAACGAGCAGTACTTC. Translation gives CASTNRRIVNEQYF. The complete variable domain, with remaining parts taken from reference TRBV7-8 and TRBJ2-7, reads GAGVSQSPRYKVAKRGQDVALRCDPISGHVSLFWYQQALGQGPEFLTYFQNEAQLDKSGLPSDRFFAERPEGSVSTLKIQRTQQEDSAVYLCASTNRRIVNEQYFGPGTRLTVT.

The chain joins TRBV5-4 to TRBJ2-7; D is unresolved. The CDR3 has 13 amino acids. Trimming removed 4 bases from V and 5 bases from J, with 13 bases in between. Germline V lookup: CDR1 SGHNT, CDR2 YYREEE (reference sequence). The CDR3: CASSDILTNEQYF. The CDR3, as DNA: TGTGCCAGCAGCGATATACTTACAAACGAGCAGTACTTC.

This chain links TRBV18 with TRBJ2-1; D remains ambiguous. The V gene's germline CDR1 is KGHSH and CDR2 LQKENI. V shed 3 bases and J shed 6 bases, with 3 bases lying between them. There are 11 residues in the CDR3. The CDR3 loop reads CASSPVNEQFF. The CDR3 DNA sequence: TGTGCCAGCTCACCGGTCAATGAGCAGTTCTTC.

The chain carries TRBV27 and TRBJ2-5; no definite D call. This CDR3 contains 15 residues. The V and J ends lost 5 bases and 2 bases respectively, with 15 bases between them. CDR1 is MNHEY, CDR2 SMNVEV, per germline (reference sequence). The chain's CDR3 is CASSPRFWFQETQYF. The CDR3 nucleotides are TGTGCCAGCAGTCCCCGTTTCTGGTTTCAAGAGACCCAGTACTTC.

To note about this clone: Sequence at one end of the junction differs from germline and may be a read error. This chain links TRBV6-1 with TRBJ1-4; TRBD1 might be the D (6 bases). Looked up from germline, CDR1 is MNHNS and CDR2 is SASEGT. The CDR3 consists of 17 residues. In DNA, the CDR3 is TGTGCCAGCAGCGAAGGGTTGGGGGGGCCCGCTAATGAAAAACTGTTTTTT. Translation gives CASSEGLGGPANEKLFF.

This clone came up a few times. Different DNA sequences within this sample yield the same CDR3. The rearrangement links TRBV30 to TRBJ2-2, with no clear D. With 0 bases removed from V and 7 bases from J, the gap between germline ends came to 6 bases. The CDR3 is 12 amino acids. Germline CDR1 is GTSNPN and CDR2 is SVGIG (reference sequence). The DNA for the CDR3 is TGTGCCTGGAGTGTACAGCTCGGGGAGCTGTTTTTT. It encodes CAWSVQLGELFF.